Listed below are T cell receptor beta chains from one sample, sequenced in a study of tumor and adjacent non-tumor tissue in lung cancer. TCRdb called the multiplex PCR reads again in MiXCR, with one record for every CDR3 protein. The data contain some 80,000 distinct CDR3 sequences, 76% of them singletons. Sequenced input: distant non-tumor lung tissue. These receptors were taken from a man aged 70-80 years with non-small cell lung cancer. The CDR3 runs from the conserved cysteine through the conserved F or W. A D gene is named only where the DNA matches it firmly. Only part of the rows carry a size: once, few, many, or a class if the clone is expanded.

j_gene	abundance	d_gene	v_gene	CDR3nt	CDR3aa
TRBJ2-3	-	-	TRBV4-1	TGCGCCAGCAGCCAAGTGGCAAGGCCAGATACGCTATATTTT	CASSQVARPDTLYF
TRBJ2-1	once	TRBD2	TRBV11-3	TGTGCCAGTAGCCCAGGACTAGCGGGAGAGGGTGAGCAGTTCTTC	CASSPGLAGEGEQFF
TRBJ1-1	once	-	TRBV6-5	TGTGCCAGCAGTTACAACTCGAGGGTACCCTCTTCCGCGAACACTGAAGATTTCTTT	CASSYNSRVPSSANTEDFF
TRBJ2-5	-	-	TRBV6-5	TGTGCCTGCAGTTACCAGGGCCACGGTGAGACCCAGTACTTC	CACSYQGHGETQYF
TRBJ2-1	-	-	TRBV12-3/TRBV12-4	TGTGCCACCTGTTTAAGTCCTGGGATTGAGCAGTTCTTC	CATCLSPGIEQFF
TRBJ2-7	-	TRBD1	TRBV11-2	TGTGCCAGCAGCTCAGATCAGGGGGACAGGTACGGGCAGTACTTC	CASSSDQGDRYGQYF
TRBJ2-3	once	-	TRBV6-1	TGTGCCAACAGTGAACCCAGCTTTACGCAGTATTTT	CANSEPSFTQYF
TRBJ2-5	-	-	TRBV29-1	TGCAGCGTGGTCGACAGGCTCCAAGAGACCCAGCAATTC	CSVVDRLQETQQF
TRBJ1-2	-	-	TRBV11-3	TGTACCAGCAGCCCGCGACGGAGCTATGACTACACCTTC	CTSSPRRSYDYTF
TRBJ2-3	-	-	TRBV5-4	TGTGCCAGCAGCCCTACAGGGCTCCTCACAGATACACAGTATTTT	CASSPTGLLTDTQYF
TRBJ2-2	few	TRBD1	TRBV28	TGTGCCAACCGTGGACAGGGGGAGAACACCGGGGAGCTGTTTTTT	CANRGQGENTGELFF
TRBJ2-2	-	-	TRBV5-1	TGCGCCAGCAGCTTACATGGGATCGGGGAGCTGTTTTTT	CASSLHGIGELFF
TRBJ1-1	-	-	TRBV11-3	TGTGCCAGCAACTTAGATTCCCCTGACAGGATTGAAGCTTTCTTT	CASNLDSPDRIEAFF
TRBJ2-3	-	-	TRBV11-3	TGTGCCTGCACCCGTCGGGAAGTAATCACAGATGCGCAGTATTTT	CACTRREVITDAQYF
TRBJ2-1	-	TRBD2	TRBV29-1	TGCAGCTTCGCCGGGACTAGCGGGAATACGAGCAATGAGCAGTTCTTC	CSFAGTSGNTSNEQFF
TRBJ2-1	-	-	TRBV6-5	TGTGCCAGCTGGCAGCCCGGCTCCTACAATGAGCACTTCTTC	CASWQPGSYNEHFF
TRBJ1-3	-	-	TRBV6-5	TGTGCCATCAGTTACTCGTTCGAGAACTCTGGAAACGCCATATATTTT	CAISYSFENSGNAIYF
TRBJ2-1	few	-	TRBV28	TGTGCCAGCAAACTGGGGGACGTCTACAATGAGCAGTTCTTC	CASKLGDVYNEQFF
TRBJ1-1	-	-	TRBV29-1	TGCAGCGTCTTCAGACAGGAAACTAAAACTGAAGCTTTCTTT	CSVFRQETKTEAFF
TRBJ2-5	many	-	TRBV5-5	TGTGCCAGCAGCCCCCGGCGGGGGCTCGAGACCCAGTACTTC	CASSPRRGLETQYF
TRBJ1-3	few	-	TRBV12-3/TRBV12-4	TGTGCCAGCAGTCGTCCCGGGACGGGGATTGGCTATGGAAACACCATATATTTT	CASSRPGTGIGYGNTIYF
TRBJ2-1	-	TRBD2	TRBV29-1	TGCAGCGTTGGGACTAGGCGGGGGGGCGGAAATGAGCAGTTCTTC	CSVGTRRGGGNEQFF
TRBJ2-3	few	TRBD2	TRBV20-1	TGCAGTGCTAGCCGCCCGCGGGGGGGCACCGATACGCAGTATTTT	CSASRPRGGTDTQYF
TRBJ1-2	-	-	TRBV4-3	TGCACCAGCCGTCAAGATGTGGGCGGAGATGGCTACACCTTC	CTSRQDVGGDGYTF
TRBJ2-1	-	TRBD2	TRBV4-2	TGTGCCAGCAGCGGTTTCCTAGCGGGGGCCCGCAGTGAGCAACTCTTC	CASSGFLAGARSEQLF
TRBJ2-3	-	-	TRBV6-1	TGTGCCAGCAGTGAATCCAGTTTCACGCGATATTTT	CASSESSFTRYF
TRBJ1-5	-	TRBD1	TRBV12-3/TRBV12-4	TGTGCCAGCAGTTTTGGGACAGGGGGCAATCAGCCCCAACGTTTT	CASSFGTGGNQPQRF
TRBJ2-6	-	TRBD2	TRBV6-6	TGTGCCAGCTCATTAGCGGGAAAGTCTCCTCGGGCCAACGTCCTGACTTTT	CASSLAGKSPRANVLTF
TRBJ2-7	-	-	TRBV29-1	TGCAGCGTTCAAAGGGTGGGACCGACCTACGAGCAGTATTTC	CSVQRVGPTYEQYF
TRBJ2-7	-	-	TRBV28	TGTGCCAGCAGTGAAAGGGCAGGCAGGCGCGAGCAGTACTTC	CASSERAGRREQYF
TRBJ2-2	-	-	TRBV12-3/TRBV12-4	TGTGACAGCACCACGGGGCAGGGAGGCACCGGGGAGCTGTTTTTT	CDSTTGQGGTGELFF
TRBJ2-3	once	TRBD2	TRBV6-5	TGTGCCAGACTAAATAGCGGGAGCACAGATACGCAGTATTTT	CARLNSGSTDTQYF
TRBJ1-3	-	-	TRBV12-3/TRBV12-4	TGTGCTAACAGATGGCTGAACACCGTATATTTT	CANRWLNTVYF
TRBJ2-3	many	-	TRBV10-2	TGCGCCAGCACCTCTGGCAATAGCACAGATACGCAGTATTTT	CASTSGNSTDTQYF
TRBJ1-3	-	-	TRBV10-3	TGTGCCATAAGTGGTTCAGTCTCTGGAAACACCTTATATTTT	CAISGSVSGNTLYF
TRBJ1-5	few	-	TRBV6-5	TGTACCAGCAAGACAGGAACACAGCCCCAGCATTTT	CTSKTGTQPQHF
TRBJ2-2	-	TRBD2	TRBV12-3/TRBV12-4	TGTGCCAGCAATCTATACAGCGGGGGCTATACCGGGGAACTGTTTTTT	CASNLYSGGYTGELFF
TRBJ1-1	few	TRBD1	TRBV6-6	TGTGCCAGCTTTTACTCACCGGGACAGGGAGACACTGAAGCTTTCTTT	CASFYSPGQGDTEAFF
TRBJ1-2	once	-	TRBV6-2/TRBV6-3	TGTGTCAGCGCATCGGGGTATGGCTACTCCTTC	CVSASGYGYSF
TRBJ2-5	-	-	TRBV20-1	TGCAGTGCTTCCCCCGTGGCGAGACAAGAGACCCAGTATTTC	CSASPVARQETQYF
TRBJ1-6	many	TRBD1	TRBV4-1	TGCGCCAGCAGCCAAGATATGGGACAGGGGTCTTCACCCCTCCACTTT	CASSQDMGQGSSPLHF
TRBJ2-1	once	TRBD2	TRBV7-3	TGTGCCAGCAGCTCACTAGCGGGGGGATACAATGAGCAATCCTTC	CASSSLAGGYNEQSF
TRBJ2-1	-	TRBD2	TRBV29-1	TGCAGCGCTGGTCTAGCGGTGGGAAATGAGGAGTTCTTC	CSAGLAVGNEEFF
TRBJ1-2	-	TRBD1	TRBV29-1	TGCAGCGTTGACTCGGCAGGGGGATTAAGTGGCTACGCCTTC	CSVDSAGGLSGYAF
TRBJ2-1	-	-	TRBV7-8	TGTGCCAGCAGCTTAGCGACTACCTGGGGGACACTCTATGAGCAGTTCTTC	CASSLATTWGTLYEQFF
TRBJ1-2	-	-	TRBV12-3/TRBV12-4	TGTGCCAGCAGTTCAGACGAAGGCTATAGCTTC	CASSSDEGYSF
TRBJ2-7	-	-	TRBV5-4	TGTGCCAGCAGCTCAAACAGGAAGTCCTATGAGCAGTACTTC	CASSSNRKSYEQYF
TRBJ1-4	few	-	TRBV13	TGTACCAGCAGCTTCAGTGGGGGGAATGAAAAATTGTTTTTT	CTSSFSGGNEKLFF
TRBJ2-1	-	-	TRBV11-2	TGTGGTAGCAGCGAGTCGTTAGGAGGAAATGAGCAGTTCTTC	CGSSESLGGNEQFF
TRBJ2-5	few	-	TRBV29-1	TGCAGCGCCAAGCCATACCTCCAGATAGGTCAAGAGACGCAGTACTTC	CSAKPYLQIGQETQYF